This TCR beta chain is drawn from a study of blood T cell repertoires in COVID-19. Study summary: Samples representing acute and convalescent COVID-19 were sourced from the United States, Italy and Spain. T cells, B-cell-depleted T cells, or PBMCs supplied cDNA or gDNA.

In the source study's methods: Researchers report that nucleated cell counts were estimated from reference gene primer amplification. Data came from immunoSEQ multiplex PCR; TCRdb stores just in-frame clones and leaves some out. V and J calls and clone size follow that table, whereas D and trimming were derived from the DNA. The sample holds hundreds of thousands of clones, around 88% seen once. The CDR3 loop spans 14 amino acids. V was trimmed by 4 bases and J by 5 bases, leaving 15 bases between them. Germline CDR1 and CDR2: SGHRS and YFSETQ. The sample was peripheral blood. The TCR was taken from a man older than 75 with acute or convalescent COVID-19. The chain recombines TRBV5-1 with TRBJ2-5, with TRBD1 as a possible D gene (6 bases). This CDR3 reads CASSLRGMAETQYF. CDR3 bases: TGCGCCAGCAGCCTCAGGGGAATGGCGGAGACCCAGTACTTC.